This is a list of T cell receptor beta chains from one sample in a study of cytomegalovirus exposure and HLA in healthy donors. Sequencing was performed with immunoSEQ multiplex PCR; in TCRdb, only in-frame clones are kept and a portion is missing. The data contain 150,000 to 180,000 clones, 65% to 80% of them singletons. Source material: PBMCs. The source of these receptors is a man younger than 30 in good health and CMV-seronegative. Each CDR3 is given with its conserved first and last residue. A D gene is named only where the DNA matches it firmly. Clone size is not always given. Where it is, it says once, few, many or a class for expanded clones.

TRBD2,TRBV6-6,once,TRBJ2-7,TGTGCCAGCAGTTACGCGCCGGGGGGGCCCTACGAGCAGTACTTC,CASSYAPGGPYEQYF
-,TRBV2,-,TRBJ1-6,TGTGCCAGCAGCGGGGGGGAGGGAAGGAATAATTCACCCCTCCACTTT,CASSGGEGRNNSPLHF
-,TRBV10-3,-,TRBJ1-1,TGTGCCATCAGTGAGAAAGCGGTTTTCACCCCTGAAGCTTTCTTT,CAISEKAVFTPEAFF
-,TRBV5-1,-,TRBJ1-6,TGCGCCAGCAGCTTGGACGGGACTCTTAATTCACCCCTCCACTTT,CASSLDGTLNSPLHF
-,TRBV5-4,-,TRBJ2-5,TGTGCCAGCAGCCCCGGGACATACCAAGAGACCCAGTACTTC,CASSPGTYQETQYF
-,TRBV6-6,-,TRBJ1-2,TGTGCCAGCAGGGATTCCCCAGGGCCTTCTAACTATGGCTACACCTTC,CASRDSPGPSNYGYTF
TRBD1,TRBV25-1,-,TRBJ1-2,TGTGCCAGCAGTCGGACAGGGCGACCATATGGCTACACCTTC,CASSRTGRPYGYTF
-,TRBV19,-,TRBJ2-5,TGTGCCAGTAGCCCGCTGGGGCGGGAGACCCAGTACTTC,CASSPLGRETQYF
-,TRBV4-1,-,TRBJ1-6,TGCGCCAGCAGCCAAGAGGCGGGTTATTCACCCCTCCACTTT,CASSQEAGYSPLHF
-,TRBV27,-,TRBJ1-5,TGTGCCAGCAGTTTCTCAGGGGTAAGGGCCAATCAGCCCCAGCATTTT,CASSFSGVRANQPQHF
-,TRBV28,-,TRBJ1-2,TGTGCCACCAAATTTGAGGGATACTATGGCTACACCTTC,CATKFEGYYGYTF
-,TRBV30,-,TRBJ1-1,TGTGCCTGGAGTGTACGGGGGGCTGAAGCTTTCTTT,CAWSVRGAEAFF
TRBD1,TRBV7-8,-,TRBJ1-2,TGTGCCAGCACTCCCTTTAACCGGGACAGGGAAGATGGCTACACCTTC,CASTPFNRDREDGYTF
TRBD2,TRBV6-6,-,TRBJ2-7,TGTGCCAGCAGAGAGAGCGGGGGGGCCTACGAGCAGTACTTC,CASRESGGAYEQYF
TRBD2,TRBV19,-,TRBJ2-7,TGTGCCAGTAGTTGGCGGGGGGGCCCCTACGAGCAGTACTTC,CASSWRGGPYEQYF
TRBD1,TRBV27,-,TRBJ2-5,TGTGCCAGCAGTTTATGGCAGGGGGCGCCCGCGGAGACCCAGTACTTC,CASSLWQGAPAETQYF
-,TRBV29-1,-,TRBJ2-7,TGCAGCGTTGGCCCAGGGCTGTACGAGCAGTACTTC,CSVGPGLYEQYF
TRBD2,TRBV13,few,TRBJ2-3,TGTGCCAGCAGCTTAGCTCTAGCGGGGGAGTATTTT,CASSLALAGEYF
TRBD2,TRBV4-1,-,TRBJ2-1,TGCGCCAGCAGCCAAGAGGGCGGGGAGGGCTACAATGAGCAGTTCTTC,CASSQEGGEGYNEQFF
TRBD2,TRBV7-2,-,TRBJ2-1,TGTGCCAGCAGCTTAGCGCGTAGCGGGAGCTACAATGAGCAGTTCTTC,CASSLARSGSYNEQFF
-,TRBV9,few,TRBJ2-1,TGTGCCAGCAGCGTAAGAGGGTCTGGGGCCTACAATGAGCAGTTCTTC,CASSVRGSGAYNEQFF
TRBD2,TRBV28,-,TRBJ2-1,TGTGCCAGCAGTCCCACTAGCGGGGGCCGGGGAGGTGAGCAGTTCTTC,CASSPTSGGRGGEQFF
-,TRBV28,-,TRBJ1-1,TGTGCCAGCTGGGCGGGCCCTGAAGCTTTCTTT,CASWAGPEAFF
TRBD1,TRBV29-1,-,TRBJ1-4,TGCAGCGTCCTCAATCCGACAGGGGATGAAAAACTGTTTTTT,CSVLNPTGDEKLFF
-,TRBV7-9,-,TRBJ2-1,TGTGCCAGCAGCTTAGCGGTCGGGGTAGTTCATGAGCAGTTCTTC,CASSLAVGVVHEQFF
TRBD2,TRBV29-1,-,TRBJ2-1,TGCAGCGTTGGGACTAGCGGGGGTGTGGAGCAGTTCTTC,CSVGTSGGVEQFF
TRBD1,TRBV10-1,-,TRBJ1-2,TGCGCCAGCACCTACACCGGGACAGGGGTCCTGAGTGGCTATGGCTACACCTTC,CASTYTGTGVLSGYGYTF
TRBD1,TRBV6-5,-,TRBJ2-3,TGTGCCAGCAGTAGACAGGGTAGTCGCACAGATACGCAGTATTTT,CASSRQGSRTDTQYF
TRBD1,TRBV5-1,-,TRBJ2-1,TGCGCCAGCAGCACCTACAGGGGGCTAAGCAATGAGCAGTTCTTC,CASSTYRGLSNEQFF
-,TRBV5-1,few,TRBJ1-2,TGCGCCAGCAGCTTGGGGGGGGATCATGGCTACACCTTC,CASSLGGDHGYTF
-,TRBV7-2,few,TRBJ2-5,TGTGCCAGCAGCTTAGGGGGGGTGGGTACCGAGACCCAGTACTTC,CASSLGGVGTETQYF
-,TRBV7-2,-,TRBJ2-3,TGTGCCAGCAGCTTAGGGGCCCGAGGGGGAGCAGATACGCAGTATTTT,CASSLGARGGADTQYF
-,TRBV5-8,-,TRBJ1-2,TGTGCCAGCAGCTCCACTGACTATTACGCGGGGAACTATGGCTACACCTTC,CASSSTDYYAGNYGYTF
TRBD1,TRBV10-3,-,TRBJ1-2,TGTGCCATCATAGGGCAGGGGGCAAATGGCTACACCTTC,CAIIGQGANGYTF
-,TRBV4-1,once,TRBJ2-7,TGCGCCAGCAGCCAAGATCACGAGGTAGGCTACGAGCAGTACTTC,CASSQDHEVGYEQYF
TRBD1,TRBV6-6,-,TRBJ2-5,TGTGCCAGCAGTTACCGGGACAGGGAGATGGAAGAGACCCAGTACTTC,CASSYRDREMEETQYF
TRBD2,TRBV9,-,TRBJ2-1,TGTGCCAGCAGCGTAACAGCGGGGGGAAGCCGCTCCTACAATGAGCAGTTCTTC,CASSVTAGGSRSYNEQFF
TRBD1,TRBV9,-,TRBJ1-5,TGTGCCAGCAGCGTGACAGGGGGGCCGCAGCCCCAGCATTTT,CASSVTGGPQPQHF
-,TRBV28,-,TRBJ2-7,TGTGCCAGCAGTTTAACACGCTGGGAGCAGTACTTC,CASSLTRWEQYF
-,TRBV30,-,TRBJ1-2,TGTGCCTGGAACGGGGGGAATAACTATGGCTACACCTTC,CAWNGGNNYGYTF
-,TRBV6-6,few,TRBJ1-4,TGTGCCAGCAGTTCCCCCCTTAATGAAAAACTGTTTTTT,CASSSPLNEKLFF
TRBD2,TRBV5-6,few,TRBJ2-5,TGTGCCAGCAGCTTGGCTGGGGGGGGAGAGACCCAGTACTTC,CASSLAGGGETQYF
-,TRBV7-9,-,TRBJ1-4,TGTGCCAGCAGTTTGGGACACGTTAATGAAAAACTGTTTTTT,CASSLGHVNEKLFF
TRBD1,TRBV27,few,TRBJ1-1,TGTGCCAGCAGTTTATCTCCCACCGGGACAGGGGAAGCTTTCTTT,CASSLSPTGTGEAFF
-,TRBV4-1,-,TRBJ2-5,TGCGCCAGCAGCCAAGGAGACATGGACCAAGAGACCCAGTACTTC,CASSQGDMDQETQYF
-,TRBV6-5,-,TRBJ1-1,TGTGCCAGCAGCAGCGTGGGGGGGACTGAAGCTTTCTTT,CASSSVGGTEAFF
-,TRBV28,-,TRBJ1-1,TGTGCCAGCAGTTTGGGAGACACTGAAGCTTTCTTT,CASSLGDTEAFF
-,TRBV19,-,TRBJ1-2,TGTGCCAGTAGTGTGCGGGACGCCTCCAAAAACTTC,CASSVRDASKNF
-,TRBV19,-,TRBJ1-1,TGTGCCAGTAGTATAGATCCAGGCTTGGGCACTGAAGCTTTCTTT,CASSIDPGLGTEAFF